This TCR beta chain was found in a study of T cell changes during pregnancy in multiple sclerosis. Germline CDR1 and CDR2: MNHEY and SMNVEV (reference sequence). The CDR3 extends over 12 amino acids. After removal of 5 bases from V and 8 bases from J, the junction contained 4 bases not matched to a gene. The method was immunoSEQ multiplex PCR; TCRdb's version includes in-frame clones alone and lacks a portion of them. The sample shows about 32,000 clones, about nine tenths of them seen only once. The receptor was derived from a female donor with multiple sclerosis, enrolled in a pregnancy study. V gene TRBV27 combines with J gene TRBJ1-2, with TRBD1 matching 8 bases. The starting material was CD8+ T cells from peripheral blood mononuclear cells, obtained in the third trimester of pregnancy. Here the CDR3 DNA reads TGTGCCAGCAGTCCCAGGGGGCGAGGCTACACCTTC. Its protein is CASSPRGRGYTF.